A single sample is the source of the 23 T cell receptor beta chains below, sequenced in a study of control samples from healthy donors and cancer patients. This table comes from immunoSEQ multiplex PCR, and its TCRdb copy is limited to in-frame clones, with some not included. The sample carries roughly 400,000 clones, over 75% recorded once. Input material: PBMCs. Receptors originate from a man aged 40-55 years with head and neck cancer.

This clone was seen just once. This sequence joins TRBV10-3 and TRBJ1-3; D is unresolved. Trimming removed 2 bases from V and 4 bases from J, with 12 bases in between. The CDR3 runs to 15 residues. Looked up from germline, CDR1 is ENHRY and CDR2 is SYGVKD. As DNA, the CDR3 is TGTGCCATCAGTGAGAATCCCTACTCGGGAAACACCATATATTTT. It is translated as CAISENPYSGNTIYF.

This rearrangement joins TRBV28 to TRBJ1-5; D is unresolved. The CDR3 has 16 residues. Between the trimmed V and J ends, which lost 3 bases and 0 bases, there was a span of 12 bases. CDR1 MDHEN and CDR2 SYDVKM come from the germline V gene. In DNA, the CDR3 is TGTGCCAGCAGTTTGGCAGGCGGTTATAGCAATCAGCCCCAGCATTTT. Amino acid sequence: CASSLAGGYSNQPQHF.

This clone was counted a single time. The chain is built from TRBV19 and TRBJ2-7; D not resolved. In germline, CDR1 is LNHDA, CDR2 SQIVND (reference sequence). The CDR3 consists of 13 residues. V lost 5 bases, J lost 3 bases, and 11 bases lay in between. CDR3: CASSETALYEQYF. The CDR3 DNA is TGTGCCAGTAGTGAGACGGCTCTCTACGAGCAGTACTTC.

As concerns this clone: Other DNA sequences in this specimen translate into the identical CDR3. The V and J genes are TRBV15 and TRBJ1-2; the D gene is possibly TRBD1 (6 bases). The CDR3 spans 13 residues. Trimming removed 0 bases from V and 7 bases from J, with 9 bases in between. Germline V lookup: CDR1 LNHNV, CDR2 YYDKDF (reference sequence). Here the CDR3 DNA reads TGTGCCACCAGCAGAGAACAGGGTTTTGGCTACACCTTC. It is translated as CATSREQGFGYTF.

V usage is TRBV11-2 and J usage is TRBJ2-1, with TRBD1 as a possible D gene (5 bases). From germline, CDR1 is SGHAT and CDR2 FQNNGV. Trimming cost V 3 bases and J 3 bases, with 15 bases left between them. The CDR3 is 16 amino acids. CDR3 nucleotide sequence: TGTGCCAGCAGCTTCTCATCAACAGGAATCTACAATGAGCAGTTCTTC. Its translation is CASSFSSTGIYNEQFF.

The V gene is TRBV5-1, the J gene TRBJ2-3, with 8 nucleotides matching TRBD2. The ends lost 6 bases at V and 4 bases at J; junction bases unmatched: 7. This CDR3 is built from 14 residues. Germline loops: CDR1 SGHRS, CDR2 YFSETQ. CDR3 amino acids: CASNPIAGSDTQYF. DNA of the CDR3: TGCGCCAGCAACCCCATAGCGGGATCAGATACGCAGTATTTT.

The chain employs TRBV6-5 and TRBJ1-4; no definite D call. The V gene lost 0 bases and the J gene lost 5 bases, with 10 bases spanning the gap. The CDR3 extends over 15 amino acids. CDR1 is MNHEY and CDR2 is SVGAGI in the germline V gene. The CDR3 region is CASSYSGVRNEKLFF. Here the CDR3 DNA reads TGTGCCAGCAGTTACTCAGGCGTACGCAATGAAAAACTGTTTTTT.

The chain uses TRBV13 and TRBJ1-2; 7 positions match TRBD1. This CDR3 is 14 amino acids long. Germline CDR1 PRHDT, CDR2 FYEKMQ (reference sequence). The V segment lost 0 bases and the J segment 4 bases; nucleotides outside the gene matches: 2. CDR3: CASSLGGQVYGYTF. For the CDR3, the DNA is TGTGCCAGCAGCTTAGGCGGACAGGTCTATGGCTACACCTTC.

This chain uses TRBV10-3 with TRBJ1-1, with a weak D call TRBD1 (6 bases). Germline CDR1 is ENHRY and CDR2 is SYGVKD. With 4 bases removed from V and 1 base from J, the gap between germline ends came to 10 bases. The CDR3 has 14 amino acids. The CDR3 region has the DNA TGTGCCATCAGTGGGGGGGACACGAACACTGAAGCTTTCTTT. It is translated as CAISGGDTNTEAFF.

The DNA for the CDR3 is TGCGCCAGCAGAGGACAGGGAAGGAACGGCTACACCTTC. It translates to CASRGQGRNGYTF. The chain employs TRBV10-2 and TRBJ1-2, with 8 bases fitting TRBD1. V lost 6 bases, J lost 8 bases, and 8 bases stayed unmatched. From germline, CDR1 is WSHSY and CDR2 SAAADI. The CDR3 runs to 13 residues.

This clone is a singleton in its sample. The identical CDR3 is also encoded by other nucleotide sequences in the sample. The V gene is TRBV7-9, the J gene TRBJ2-7; 8 bases agree with TRBD1. The CDR3 is made up of 13 amino acids. Germline values: CDR1 SEHNR, CDR2 FQNEAQ (reference sequence). V gave up 3 bases and J gave up 7 bases; unmatched junction bases: 5. The CDR3 nucleotides are TGTGCCAGCAGCTTGCAGGGGGCGGGTGAGCAGTACTTC. It encodes CASSLQGAGEQYF.

This chain uses TRBV24-1 with TRBJ2-7; 8 bases fit TRBD2. The trim removed 10 bases at V and 2 bases at J, leaving 9 bases unmatched. The CDR3 loop spans 14 amino acids. The V gene's germline CDR1 is KGHDR and CDR2 SFDVKD. CDR3: CATPSGGSTYEQYF. CDR3 nucleotide sequence: TGTGCCACTCCATCGGGGGGGTCGACCTACGAGCAGTACTTC.

The gene calls are TRBV28 and TRBJ2-2, with TRBD1 identical over 7 bases. The V gene end was trimmed by 10 bases and the J gene end by 8 bases; junction bases not matched to a gene: 13. The CDR3 consists of 14 residues. Per the germline V gene, CDR1 is MDHEN and CDR2 is SYDVKM. The CDR3 loop is CATRGSHGVGELFF. For the CDR3, the DNA is TGTGCCACCAGGGGGTCCCACGGAGTAGGGGAGCTGTTTTTT. Together with reference TRBV28 and TRBJ2-2, the CDR3 gives the full variable domain: DVKVTQSSRYLVKRTGEKVFLECVQDMDHENMFWYRQDPGLGLRLIYFSYDVKMKEKGDIPEGYSVSREKKERFSLILESASTNQTSMYLCATRGSHGVGELFFGEGSRLTVL.

The V gene is TRBV7-3, the J gene TRBJ2-7; D is possibly TRBD1 (6 bases). V was cut by 5 bases and J by 1 base, with 15 bases left in between. The CDR3 is 15 residues long. CDR1 is SGHTA, CDR2 FQGTGA, per germline. The DNA of the CDR3 is TGTGCCAGCAGCCCTTCCTCGGACAGTTCCTACGAGCAGTACTTC. It encodes CASSPSSDSSYEQYF.

The chain employs TRBV10-1 and TRBJ2-3; 10 nucleotides align to TRBD1. CDR3 length: 15 residues. CDR1 WNHNN and CDR2 SYGVQD come from the germline V gene (reference sequence). V lost 8 bases and J lost 7; bases outside the gene matches: 12. The CDR3 region has the DNA TGCGCCAGCGGAGATAGGACAGGGGGTTTCCATACGCAGTATTTT. Its protein product is CASGDRTGGFHTQYF.

The chain joins TRBV18 to TRBJ2-7; tentative D call: TRBD1 (7 bases). The CDR3 runs 15 residues. Germline V gene lookup returns CDR1 KGHSH and CDR2 LQKENI. Trimming stripped 3 bases from V and 0 bases from J, with 12 bases between. The CDR3 reads CASSPRGVGSYEQYF. CDR3 nucleotides: TGTGCCAGCTCACCCAGGGGGGTCGGCTCCTACGAGCAGTACTTC.

This rearrangement joins TRBV6-5 to TRBJ2-7, with a tentative D call TRBD2 (5 bases). The CDR3 covers 16 residues. Germline V lookup: CDR1 MNHEY, CDR2 SVGAGI. Trimming shortened V by 2 bases and J by 0 bases, and 14 bases separated the two germline ends. The CDR3 coding sequence is TGTGCCAGCAGTTACGAAAGGTCTCGGGGCTCCTACGAGCAGTACTTC. Translated: CASSYERSRGSYEQYF.

V gene TRBV4-1 combines with J gene TRBJ1-6; possible D gene TRBD1, 6 bases. This CDR3 comprises 19 residues. Trimming shortened V by 1 base and J by 2 bases, and 18 bases separated the two germline ends. The germline V gene encodes CDR1 MGHRA and CDR2 YSYEKL. The CDR3 sequence is CASSQGPLQGDTYNSPLHF. In nucleotides, the CDR3 is TGCGCCAGCAGCCAAGGTCCCTTACAGGGCGACACCTATAATTCACCCCTCCACTTT.

The chain has TRBV11-2 and TRBJ1-1; 8 bases agree with TRBD1. The germline gives CDR1 SGHAT, CDR2 FQNNGV. This CDR3 region has 15 residues. J was trimmed by 5 bases and V by 1 base; bases with no gene match: 6. The CDR3 bases are TGTGCCAGCAGCTTAGGACAGGGGAGTAGAACTGAAGCTTTCTTT. It codes for CASSLGQGSRTEAFF.

CDR3 nucleotide sequence: TGCGCCAGCAGCCAAGCAGGTTTTGACGGGGAGCTGTTTTTT. Amino acid sequence: CASSQAGFDGELFF. The rearrangement joins TRBV4-1 to TRBJ2-2; D gene unclear. The CDR3 is 14 amino acids. Germline V gene sequence: CDR1 MGHRA, CDR2 YSYEKL. V dropped 1 base and J dropped 7 bases, with 10 bases sitting between them.

CDR3 region: CAWSLDRGNQPQHF. CDR3 in DNA: TGTGCCTGGAGTCTGGACAGGGGCAATCAGCCCCAGCATTTT. The chain combines TRBV30 with TRBJ1-5; the match to TRBD1 covers 8 bases. V trimming: 2 bases; J trimming: 2 bases; junction bases outside the gene matches: 2. The germline CDR1 and CDR2 sequences are GTSNPN and SVGIG (reference sequence). This CDR3 contains 14 residues.

This chain uses TRBV6-2 or TRBV6-3 with TRBJ1-1; the D is unclear. The germline V gene encodes CDR1 MNHEY and CDR2 SVGEGT. The V end was cut by 3 bases, the J end by 5 bases, with 10 bases between. The CDR3 covers 13 residues. CDR3 in amino acids: CASSYFGETEAFF. The CDR3 DNA follows: TGTGCCAGCAGTTATTTCGGGGAAACTGAAGCTTTCTTT.

The gene calls are TRBV11-3 and TRBJ2-1; 11 nucleotides match TRBD2. With 5 bases clipped from V and 7 bases from J, the junction kept 16 bases outside the gene matches. The CDR3 has 18 amino acids. Germline V gene data show CDR1 as SGHNT and CDR2 as YENEEA. The DNA for the CDR3 is TGTGCCAGCAGCCGGTCCCCGGAACTAGCGGGGGTCCGGAATGAGCAGTTCTTC. Its translation is CASSRSPELAGVRNEQFF.